A single sample is the source of the 22 T cell receptor beta chains below, sequenced in a study of cytotoxic CD8 clonotypes in ibrutinib-treated CLL. TCRdb's copy holds only in-frame clones and misses some; the assay was immunoSEQ multiplex PCR. The sample has roughly 24,000 clones, approximately 81% seen once. The sequencing used PBMCs, collected before ibrutinib treatment. The receptors derive from a human donor with chronic lymphocytic leukemia.

V is TRBV5-1 and J is TRBJ2-1, with 13 bases matching TRBD2. The CDR3 covers 16 residues. CDR1 and CDR2 (germline): SGHRS, YFSETQ. After removal of 2 bases from V and 15 bases from J, the junction contained 14 bases not matched to a gene. In DNA, the CDR3 is TGCGCCAGCAGCTTCACCGGGACTAGCGGGAAAAGGGCGGGGTTCTTC. Translating gives CASSFTGTSGKRAGFF.

The sample holds a few counts of this clone. The chain links TRBV10-1 to TRBJ1-1; TRBD1 is a possible D gene (5 bases). V gave up 0 bases and J gave up 4 bases, with 6 bases separating them. This CDR3 is built from 13 residues. In germline, CDR1 is WNHNN, CDR2 SYGVQD (reference sequence). The CDR3 nucleotides are TGCGCCAGCAGTGAGTCAGGGACCACTGAAGCTTTCTTT. Protein sequence: CASSESGTTEAFF.

This clone was seen just once. The J gene is TRBJ2-5, the V gene TRBV7-9; 11 bases align to TRBD1. The CDR3 spans 16 residues. Germline V CDR1 and CDR2: SEHNR, FQNEAQ (reference sequence). V dropped 1 base and J dropped 3; count of bases not matched to a gene: 4. For the CDR3, the DNA is TGTGCCAGCAGCTTAGACTGGGGACAGGGGGAAGAGACCCAGTACTTC. This translates into CASSLDWGQGEETQYF. Full variable domain (rest looked up from reference TRBV7-9 and TRBJ2-5): DTGVSQNPRHKITKRGQNVTFRCDPISEHNRLYWYRQTLGQGPEFLTYFQNEAQLEKSRLLSDRFSAERPKGSFSTLEIQRTEQGDSAMYLCASSLDWGQGEETQYFGPGTRLLVL.

The chain employs TRBV29-1 and TRBJ2-6, with D uncertain. V was clipped by 4 bases and J by 0 bases, with 7 bases between them. The CDR3 has 14 residues. The V gene's germline CDR1 is SQVTM and CDR2 ANQGSEA. CDR3 DNA sequence: TGCAGCGTTGGCCGGAGCTCTGGGGCCAACGTCCTGACTTTC. Its translation is CSVGRSSGANVLTF.

This clone was seen only a few times. V usage is TRBV11-2 and J usage is TRBJ2-4, with 11 bases identical to TRBD1. The junction had 10 bases not matched to a gene; V was cut back by 2 bases and J by 1 base. The CDR3 runs to 19 residues. The germline CDR1 and CDR2 sequences are SGHAT and FQNNGV. CDR3 sequence: CASSLSLDRGPLAKNIQYF. CDR3 nucleotide sequence: TGTGCCAGCAGCTTATCCCTGGACAGGGGGCCATTGGCCAAAAACATTCAGTACTTC. The complete variable domain, with remaining parts taken from reference TRBV11-2 and TRBJ2-4, reads EAGVAQSPRYKIIEKRQSVAFWCNPISGHATLYWYQQILGQGPKLLIQFQNNGVVDDSQLPKDRFSAERLKGVDSTLKIQPAKLEDSAVYLCASSLSLDRGPLAKNIQYFGAGTRLSVL.

The chain recombines TRBV2 with TRBJ2-2; TRBD2 is a possible D gene (5 bases). This CDR3 is 14 amino acids long. Looked up from germline, CDR1 is SNHLY and CDR2 is FYNNEI. V shed 4 bases and J shed 4 bases, with 10 bases lying between them. CDR3 sequence reads: CASSVRLATGELFF. The CDR3 bases are TGTGCCAGCAGTGTTCGTCTAGCCACCGGGGAGCTGTTTTTT.

The rearrangement joins TRBV6-5 to TRBJ2-7, with 10 bases that match TRBD1. With 6 bases clipped from V and 2 bases from J, the junction kept 4 bases outside the gene matches. The CDR3 is 14 residues long. Germline lookup yields CDR1 MNHEY and CDR2 SVGAGI. The DNA for the CDR3 is TGTGCCAGCAGCACCGGGACAGGGGCCTACGAGCAGTACTTC. The encoded protein is CASSTGTGAYEQYF.

J is TRBJ2-5 and V is TRBV5-1; D may be TRBD1 (7 bases). The CDR3 contains 15 residues. Trimming took off 3 bases at V and 2 bases at J, with 14 bases between the two ends. The germline V gene encodes CDR1 SGHRS and CDR2 YFSETQ. The CDR3 coding sequence is TGCGCCAGCAGCTCTGGGCAGGGGGGACAAGAGACCCAGTACTTC. This translates into CASSSGQGGQETQYF.

The V gene is TRBV19, the J gene TRBJ2-3, with TRBD2 matching 10 bases. V shed 1 base, J shed 1 base, and the junction held 2 bases outside the gene matches. Germline V gene data show CDR1 as LNHDA and CDR2 as SQIVND (reference sequence). This CDR3 is 16 amino acids long. The CDR3, as DNA: TGTGCCAGTAGTATAGGGCTAGCGGGAGGCACAGATACGCAGTATTTT. This translates into CASSIGLAGGTDTQYF.

DNA for the CDR3: TGTGCCAGCAGTGGGGTGGCGGGGGCCGATGAGCAGTTCTTC. Translating it yields CASSGVAGADEQFF. The chain uses TRBV2 and TRBJ2-1, with a weak D call TRBD2 (7 bases). The CDR3 totals 14 residues. Germline lookup yields CDR1 SNHLY and CDR2 FYNNEI. V dropped 4 bases and J dropped 8 bases, with 15 bases sitting between them.

The V gene is TRBV18, the J gene TRBJ2-7; 7 bases are a match to TRBD1. The germline gives CDR1 KGHSH, CDR2 LQKENI. The CDR3 length is 17 residues. Losses at the gene ends were 2 bases for V and 1 base for J; bases not matched to a gene: 11. The CDR3 bases are TGTGCCAGCTCACCAGGCCGACAGGGTCACACGTCCTACGAGCAGTACTTC. Its translation is CASSPGRQGHTSYEQYF.

The rearrangement uses TRBV6-1 and TRBJ2-1, with 9 bases matching TRBD2. Germline CDR1 is MNHNS and CDR2 is SASEGT. CDR3 length equals 20 residues. V lost 2 bases and J lost 6; bases outside the gene matches: 20. This CDR3 reads CASSEWAAGWAAGGRNEQFF. The DNA of the CDR3 is TGTGCCAGCAGTGAATGGGCAGCCGGTTGGGCAGCGGGAGGTCGCAATGAGCAGTTCTTC.

V usage is TRBV10-2 and J usage is TRBJ2-7; D is uncertain. Germline values: CDR1 WSHSY, CDR2 SAAADI. Trimming removed 4 bases from V and 2 bases from J, with 3 bases in between. There are 11 residues in the CDR3. CDR3 bases: TGCGCCAGCAGTGGAACCTACGAGCAGTACTTC. As protein: CASSGTYEQYF.

The chain uses TRBV7-8 and TRBJ2-5; TRBD1 is a possible D gene (5 bases). The germline V gene has CDR1 SGHVS and CDR2 FQNEAQ. Trimming left V 2 bases short and J 0 bases short, with 16 bases between. The CDR3 sequence is 17 residues long. The CDR3 DNA reads TGTGCCAGCAGCTTAAGTCTAATAGCAGGGTACCAAGAGACCCAGTACTTC. This sequence encodes CASSLSLIAGYQETQYF.

A few counts support this clone. The rearrangement links TRBV28 to TRBJ2-7; no clear D. V lost 2 bases and J lost 9, with 14 bases in between. Looked up from germline, CDR1 is MDHEN and CDR2 is SYDVKM. CDR3 length: 13 residues. The CDR3 DNA reads TGTGCCAGCAGTTTAGCGCTTGGGCCCGGGCAGTACTTC. It translates to CASSLALGPGQYF.

This rearrangement joins TRBV11-2 to TRBJ1-3, with 8 bases that match TRBD1. The CDR3 contains 15 residues. CDR1 and CDR2 from the germline V gene are SGHAT and FQNNGV. The trim removed 2 bases at V and 0 bases at J, leaving 0 bases unmatched. The CDR3 DNA reads as TGTGCCAGCAGCTTAACAGGGGGCTCTGGAAACACCATATATTTT. Its protein is CASSLTGGSGNTIYF.

The chain carries TRBV7-9 and TRBJ1-5; weak D call: TRBD1 (5 bases). V shed 1 base and J shed 9 bases, with 10 bases lying between them. The CDR3 runs to 13 residues. Germline CDR1 reads SEHNR; CDR2 reads FQNEAQ (reference sequence). In DNA form, the CDR3 reads TGTGCCAGCAGCTTAGGAGGGCAGGGGCCCCAGCATTTT. Protein sequence: CASSLGGQGPQHF.

The rearrangement joins TRBV7-2 to TRBJ1-2; 8 bases are a match to TRBD1. This CDR3 comprises 18 residues. Per the germline V gene, CDR1 is SGHTA and CDR2 is FQGNSA. V was pared by 4 bases and J by 2 bases, with 15 bases of the junction left unmatched. The CDR3 coding sequence is TGTGCCAGCAGCTATTCCGGGACAGGCCTACCAGGGAACTATGGCTACACCTTC. Its translation: CASSYSGTGLPGNYGYTF.

The gene calls are TRBV10-1 and TRBJ2-5; TRBD1 aligns across 8 bases. Germline CDR1 and CDR2: WNHNN and SYGVQD (reference sequence). The CDR3 has 15 residues. The junction had 12 bases not matched to a gene; V was cut back by 10 bases and J by 2 bases. Here the CDR3 DNA reads TGCGCCACCCAGGACAGGGCAGGTCTACAAGAGACCCAGTACTTC. This codes for CATQDRAGLQETQYF.

The V gene is TRBV2, the J gene TRBJ2-5, with D uncertain. The V and J ends lost 5 bases and 3 bases respectively, with 4 bases between them. CDR3 length equals 11 residues. The germline gives CDR1 SNHLY, CDR2 FYNNEI. DNA of the CDR3: TGTGCCAGCAGTCCTAAAGAGACCCAGTACTTC. It yields the protein CASSPKETQYF.

The chain has TRBV5-3 and TRBJ2-1; D gene ambiguous. TRBV5-3 is sorted into the ORF group, with uncertain function. Deletions cut 7 bases from V and 5 bases from J, with 10 bases between. The CDR3 sequence is 12 residues long. This CDR3 reads CARSLGDNEQFF. CDR3 sequence (DNA): TGTGCCAGATCCCTAGGAGACAATGAGCAGTTCTTC.

V usage is TRBV7-7 and J usage is TRBJ2-1; TRBD2 agrees at 12 bases. The length of the CDR3 is 15 residues. Germline CDR1 is SSHAT and CDR2 is FNYEAQ (reference sequence). V dropped 4 bases and J dropped 5; count of bases not matched to a gene: 3. CDR3: CASSSRTSGNNEQFF. The CDR3 DNA is TGTGCCAGCAGCTCTCGGACTAGCGGGAACAATGAGCAGTTCTTC.